Listed below are T cell receptor beta chains from one sample, sequenced in a study of blood T cells in healthy people across ages. TCRdb independently ran MiXCR on the 5' RACE reads; one entry per CDR3 protein. The sample contains 1.5 million to 2 million distinct CDR3 sequences, roughly 32% of which appear only once. Source material: blood. These receptors were taken from a woman in her 30s in good health. CDR3s include the opening cysteine and the closing phenylalanine or tryptophan. The D gene is left open where the match is weak. The listing skips clone size in some rows; elsewhere it reads once, few, many or a size class.

abundance: few; j_gene: TRBJ2-5; v_gene: TRBV20-1; d_gene: TRBD2; CDR3aa: CSAQRGGMKETQYF; CDR3nt: TGCAGTGCGCAGCGGGGGGGGATGAAGGAGACCCAGTACTTC
abundance: .; j_gene: TRBJ1-5; v_gene: TRBV2; d_gene: .; CDR3aa: CASSEGEGYQPQHF; CDR3nt: TGTGCCAGCAGTGAAGGGGAGGGTTATCAGCCCCAGCATTTT
abundance: .; j_gene: TRBJ2-1; v_gene: TRBV4-2; d_gene: TRBD2; CDR3aa: CVSSQAGGEVYNEQFF; CDR3nt: TGTGTCAGCAGCCAAGCGGGGGGGGAAGTGTACAATGAGCAGTTCTTC
abundance: .; j_gene: TRBJ2-5; v_gene: TRBV20-1; d_gene: TRBD2; CDR3aa: CSARDWGSGSEETQYF; CDR3nt: TGCAGTGCTAGAGACTGGGGTAGCGGGAGTGAGGAGACCCAGTACTTC
abundance: few; j_gene: TRBJ2-7; v_gene: TRBV6-5; d_gene: .; CDR3aa: CASSYSSGVLGEQYF; CDR3nt: TGTGCCAGCAGTTACTCGAGTGGTGTACTGGGCGAGCAGTACTTC
abundance: few; j_gene: TRBJ2-7; v_gene: TRBV2; d_gene: TRBD2; CDR3aa: CASSRQRTSGGETLTYEQYF; CDR3nt: TGTGCCAGCAGTCGGCAACGGACTAGCGGGGGGGAAACCCTCACCTACGAGCAGTACTTC
abundance: .; j_gene: TRBJ1-1; v_gene: TRBV6-5; d_gene: .; CDR3aa: CASNDRATGNTEAFF; CDR3nt: TGTGCCAGCAATGACCGCGCGACAGGGAACACTGAAGCTTTCTTT
abundance: few; j_gene: TRBJ2-1; v_gene: TRBV4-1; d_gene: .; CDR3aa: CASSHPLGVSYNEQFF; CDR3nt: TGCGCCAGCAGCCACCCCTTAGGGGTCTCCTACAATGAGCAGTTCTTC
abundance: .; j_gene: TRBJ2-7; v_gene: TRBV7-9; d_gene: TRBD1; CDR3aa: CTSSLGEAGGQYEQYF; CDR3nt: TGTACCAGCAGCTTAGGGGAAGCAGGGGGCCAGTACGAGCAGTACTTC
abundance: .; j_gene: TRBJ1-1; v_gene: TRBV27; d_gene: TRBD1; CDR3aa: CASSFGTGGDTEAFF; CDR3nt: TGTGCCAGCAGTTTCGGGACAGGGGGGGACACTGAAGCTTTCTTT
abundance: .; j_gene: TRBJ2-7; v_gene: TRBV28; d_gene: TRBD2; CDR3aa: CASRNPGLAKEQYF; CDR3nt: TGTGCCAGCCGAAATCCGGGACTAGCAAAGGAGCAGTACTTC
abundance: few; j_gene: TRBJ2-4; v_gene: TRBV6-1; d_gene: TRBD1; CDR3aa: CASSDGTVAKNIQYF; CDR3nt: TGTGCCAGCAGCGACGGGACAGTAGCCAAAAACATTCAGTACTTC
abundance: .; j_gene: TRBJ2-3; v_gene: TRBV2; d_gene: TRBD2; CDR3aa: CASSDTSGGAGTDTQYF; CDR3nt: TGTGCCAGCAGTGACACTAGCGGGGGGGCTGGCACAGATACGCAGTATTTT
abundance: .; j_gene: TRBJ2-7; v_gene: TRBV13; d_gene: TRBD2; CDR3aa: CASSPQLAGGPYEQYF; CDR3nt: TGTGCCAGCAGCCCCCAACTAGCGGGGGGCCCCTACGAGCAGTACTTC
abundance: few; j_gene: TRBJ2-7; v_gene: TRBV30; d_gene: TRBD1; CDR3aa: CAWSAQTGSRYEQYF; CDR3nt: TGTGCCTGGAGTGCCCAGACAGGGTCTAGGTACGAGCAGTACTTC
abundance: few; j_gene: TRBJ2-1; v_gene: TRBV4-1; d_gene: .; CDR3aa: CASSQDNLPRYPDNNEQFF; CDR3nt: TGCGCCAGCAGCCAAGATAATTTGCCCCGATACCCCGACAACAATGAGCAGTTCTTC
abundance: .; j_gene: TRBJ1-1; v_gene: TRBV27; d_gene: TRBD1; CDR3aa: CASSHRGPGTEAFF; CDR3nt: TGTGCCAGCAGCCACAGGGGGCCGGGCACTGAAGCTTTCTTT
abundance: .; j_gene: TRBJ2-1; v_gene: TRBV2; d_gene: .; CDR3aa: CASSDGETLRVNEQFF; CDR3nt: TGTGCCAGCAGCGATGGGGAGACTCTGCGGGTCAATGAGCAGTTCTTC
abundance: .; j_gene: TRBJ1-1; v_gene: TRBV7-3; d_gene: .; CDR3aa: CASSTDMNTEAFF; CDR3nt: TGTGCCAGCAGCACTGATATGAACACTGAAGCTTTCTTT
abundance: few; j_gene: TRBJ2-1; v_gene: TRBV6-5; d_gene: TRBD2; CDR3aa: CASSVQRGGDEQFF; CDR3nt: TGTGCCAGCTCCGTCCAGCGGGGGGGCGATGAGCAGTTCTTC
abundance: .; j_gene: TRBJ1-6; v_gene: TRBV7-3; d_gene: TRBD1; CDR3aa: CASSSGTGVNSPLHF; CDR3nt: TGTGCCAGCAGCTCGGGGACAGGGGTTAATTCACCCCTCCACTTT
abundance: few; j_gene: TRBJ1-2; v_gene: TRBV28; d_gene: .; CDR3aa: CARGGPDGYTF; CDR3nt: TGTGCCCGAGGGGGTCCCGACGGCTACACCTTC
abundance: .; j_gene: TRBJ2-7; v_gene: TRBV7-2; d_gene: .; CDR3aa: CAGSLRSSEQYF; CDR3nt: TGTGCCGGCAGCTTACGGTCCTCCGAGCAGTACTTC
abundance: once; j_gene: TRBJ2-3; v_gene: TRBV20-1; d_gene: .; CDR3aa: CSARLSRYTDTQYF; CDR3nt: TGCAGTGCTAGACTTAGCCGATACACAGATACGCAGTATTTT
abundance: once; j_gene: TRBJ2-7; v_gene: TRBV7-9; d_gene: TRBD2; CDR3aa: CASSTGGPGGARIREQYF; CDR3nt: TGTGCCAGCAGCACAGGCGGGCCCGGGGGGGCGCGAATACGCGAGCAGTACTTC
abundance: .; j_gene: TRBJ2-7; v_gene: TRBV7-3; d_gene: TRBD2; CDR3aa: CASSLSGRAAYEQYF; CDR3nt: TGTGCCAGCAGCTTAAGCGGGAGGGCAGCCTACGAGCAGTACTTC
abundance: many; j_gene: TRBJ2-3; v_gene: TRBV29-1; d_gene: TRBD1; CDR3aa: CSVGGQGNTDTQYF; CDR3nt: TGCAGCGTTGGAGGACAGGGGAACACAGATACGCAGTATTTT
abundance: .; j_gene: TRBJ1-1; v_gene: TRBV2; d_gene: .; CDR3aa: CASRLGEGNTEAFF; CDR3nt: TGTGCCAGCAGGCTGGGGGAGGGGAACACTGAAGCTTTCTTT